This is a list of T cell receptor beta chains from one sample in a study of blood T cell repertoires in COVID-19. This table comes from immunoSEQ multiplex PCR, and its TCRdb copy is limited to in-frame clones, with some not included. The data hold 330,000 or so clones, with over 85% observed a single time. The sequencing sample was made of peripheral blood. Source of these receptors: a woman aged 60 to 75 with COVID-19, enrolled during active disease. The CDR3 runs from the conserved cysteine through the conserved F or W. The order of the fields is CDR3 protein, CDR3 DNA, V gene, D gene, clone size, J gene. A D gene is named only where the DNA matches it firmly. Size values are once, few and many counts, or a class for expanded clones, and some rows have none.

CATKRFRETQYF,TGTGCCACCAAGCGGTTTCGAGAGACCCAGTACTTC,TRBV6-1,.,.,TRBJ2-5
CASKEGPGVTEAFF,TGTGCCAGTAAAGAGGGCCCTGGGGTTACTGAAGCTTTCTTT,TRBV19,.,.,TRBJ1-1
CASSRDRFAGELFF,TGTGCCAGCAGCCGAGACAGGTTTGCCGGGGAGCTGTTTTTT,TRBV7-8,.,.,TRBJ2-2
CASSLYGVSGDTEAFF,TGTGCCAGCAGCTTATATGGGGTATCCGGGGACACTGAAGCTTTCTTT,TRBV7-3,.,.,TRBJ1-1
CSVESYRGDEKLFF,TGCAGCGTCGAAAGTTACAGGGGGGATGAAAAACTGTTTTTT,TRBV29-1,TRBD1,.,TRBJ1-4
CASSARDSQNINYGYTF,TGTGCCAGCAGCGCCAGGGACAGCCAAAATATTAACTATGGCTACACCTTC,TRBV7-9,TRBD1,.,TRBJ1-2
CASSLAGEVENIQYF,TGCGCCAGCAGCTTGGCGGGGGAGGTGGAGAACATTCAGTACTTC,TRBV5-1,.,.,TRBJ2-4
CASSLQGPPGEQYF,TGCGCCAGCAGCTTACAGGGGCCACCCGGAGAGCAGTACTTC,TRBV5-1,TRBD1,.,TRBJ2-7
CASSPGQNTEAFF,TGTGCCAGCTCACCTGGGCAGAACACTGAAGCTTTCTTT,TRBV18,.,.,TRBJ1-1
CASMVGTLRYEQYF,TGTGCCAGCATGGTTGGGACTCTGAGATACGAGCAGTACTTC,TRBV28,.,once,TRBJ2-7
CASSGTAFNQPQHF,TGTGCCAGCAGCGGGACAGCCTTTAATCAGCCCCAGCATTTT,TRBV7-8,TRBD1,few,TRBJ1-5
CASSSRRTSGLIDTQYF,TGTGCCAGCAGCTCTCGAAGGACTAGCGGGTTGATAGATACGCAGTATTTT,TRBV7-2,TRBD2,.,TRBJ2-3
CASEKGGIQDGYTF,TGTGCCAGCGAAAAAGGGGGCATTCAGGATGGCTACACCTTC,TRBV2,TRBD1,.,TRBJ1-2
CASSIRGTQPQHF,TGTGCCAGTAGTATCCGGGGTACTCAGCCCCAGCATTTT,TRBV19,.,few,TRBJ1-5
CATSRPAPSGNTIYF,TGTGCCACCAGCAGGCCCGCGCCCTCTGGAAACACCATATATTTT,TRBV15,.,.,TRBJ1-3
CASSYSGGPYNEQFF,TGTGCCAGCAGCTATAGCGGGGGGCCTTACAATGAGCAGTTCTTC,TRBV7-2,TRBD2,.,TRBJ2-1
CASSIQGWAEQFF,TGTGCCAGTAGTATTCAGGGGTGGGCTGAGCAGTTCTTC,TRBV19,.,.,TRBJ2-1
CSVEMGRGRRETQYF,TGCAGCGTTGAGATGGGTAGGGGGCGCAGAGAGACCCAGTACTTC,TRBV29-1,TRBD1,.,TRBJ2-5
CASSPTARTAGNTIYF,TGTGCCAGCAGTCCCACCGCCCGGACAGCTGGAAACACCATATATTTT,TRBV27,.,.,TRBJ1-3
CASSLVRDTQYF,TGCGCCAGCAGCTTGGTGAGGGATACGCAGTATTTT,TRBV5-1,.,once,TRBJ2-3
CASTRGTGYYGYTF,TGTGCCAGCACACGAGGGACAGGATACTATGGCTACACCTTC,TRBV6-6,TRBD1,.,TRBJ1-2
CASSVGYTASGGNTGELFF,TGTGCCAGCAGCGTAGGATACACGGCTAGCGGGGGAAACACCGGGGAGCTGTTTTTT,TRBV9,TRBD2,.,TRBJ2-2
CASSLRGGTNTEAFF,TGTGCCAGCAGCTTGAGGGGGGGAACGAACACTGAAGCTTTCTTT,TRBV11-1,.,.,TRBJ1-1
CASSSTGVQPQHF,TGTGCCAGCTCATCGACAGGGGTTCAGCCCCAGCATTTT,TRBV18,TRBD1,.,TRBJ1-5
CATYGQGVGNTEAFF,TGTGCCACCTACGGACAGGGGGTTGGTAACACTGAAGCTTTCTTT,TRBV6-5,TRBD1,few,TRBJ1-1
CASSTRIYTEAFF,TGTGCCAGCAGCACCAGGATATACACTGAAGCTTTCTTT,TRBV5-6,.,.,TRBJ1-1
CASRRDRGASYEQYF,TGTGCCAGCAGACGGGACAGGGGGGCCTCCTACGAGCAGTACTTC,TRBV2,TRBD1,.,TRBJ2-7
CASTLGGQNTEAFF,TGTGCCAGCACCTTGGGAGGGCAGAACACTGAAGCTTTCTTT,TRBV6-5,.,.,TRBJ1-1
CASSSTAGGFSRTDTQYF,TGTGCCAGCAGCTCGACCGCCGGGGGGTTCTCTAGGACGGATACGCAGTATTTT,TRBV6-2/TRBV6-3,TRBD2,.,TRBJ2-3
CASSLAPGQGLNYGYTF,TGTGCCAGCAGCTTAGCACCAGGACAGGGACTTAACTATGGCTACACCTTC,TRBV7-6,TRBD1,.,TRBJ1-2
CASSLIQGAYGYTF,TGCGCCAGCAGCTTGATACAGGGGGCCTATGGCTACACCTTC,TRBV5-1,TRBD1,.,TRBJ1-2
CAWTTPTGYGTIYF,TGTGCCTGGACCACCCCCACAGGTTACGGCACCATATATTTT,TRBV30,.,.,TRBJ1-3
CASTGQLSYNEQFF,TGTGCCAGCACAGGCCAGCTCTCCTACAATGAGCAGTTCTTC,TRBV2,.,.,TRBJ2-1
CASSFQRGASSYNEQFF,TGTGCCAGCAGTTTTCAACGGGGGGCCAGCTCCTACAATGAGCAGTTCTTC,TRBV27,.,.,TRBJ2-1